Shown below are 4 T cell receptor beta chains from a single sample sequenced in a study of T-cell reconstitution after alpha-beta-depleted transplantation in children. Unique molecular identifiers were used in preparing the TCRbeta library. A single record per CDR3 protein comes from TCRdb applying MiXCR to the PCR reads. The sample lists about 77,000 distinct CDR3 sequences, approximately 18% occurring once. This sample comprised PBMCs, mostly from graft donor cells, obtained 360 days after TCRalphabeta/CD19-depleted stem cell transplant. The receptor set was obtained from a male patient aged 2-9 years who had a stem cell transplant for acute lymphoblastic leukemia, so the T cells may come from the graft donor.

The CDR3: CASSLLGVNTEAFF. The CDR3 DNA reads TGTGCCAGCAGCTTACTGGGCGTTAACACTGAAGCTTTCTTT. The chain recombines TRBV7-9 with TRBJ1-1; D not resolved. Looked up from germline, CDR1 is SEHNR and CDR2 is FQNEAQ (reference sequence). CDR3 length: 14 residues. The ends were cut back, 2 bases at V and 2 bases at J, with 9 bases in the middle.

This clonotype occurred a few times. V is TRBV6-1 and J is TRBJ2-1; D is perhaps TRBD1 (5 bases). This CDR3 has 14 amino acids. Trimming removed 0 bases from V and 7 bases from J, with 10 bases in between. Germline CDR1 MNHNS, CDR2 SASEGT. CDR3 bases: TGTGCCAGCAGTGAAGCGCTACAGGTAAATGAGCAGTTCTTC. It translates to CASSEALQVNEQFF.

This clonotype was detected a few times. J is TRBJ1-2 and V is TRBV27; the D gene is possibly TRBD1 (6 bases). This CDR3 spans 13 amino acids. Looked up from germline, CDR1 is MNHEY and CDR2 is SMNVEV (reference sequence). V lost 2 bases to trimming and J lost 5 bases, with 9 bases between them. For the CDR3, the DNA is TGTGCCAGCAGTTTAAGCAGGGGATATGGCTACACCTTC. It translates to CASSLSRGYGYTF.

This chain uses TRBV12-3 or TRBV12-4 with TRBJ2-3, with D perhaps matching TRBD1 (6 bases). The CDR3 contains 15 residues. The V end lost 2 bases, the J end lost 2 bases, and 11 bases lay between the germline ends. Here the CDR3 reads CASSLSQGHTDTQYF. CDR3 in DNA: TGTGCCAGCAGTTTAAGTCAGGGACACACAGATACGCAGTATTTT.